The TCR beta chain under discussion was sequenced for a study of shared clonotypes between healthy human individuals. Assay: immunoSEQ multiplex PCR; the TCRdb copy retains only in-frame clones and omits some. The sample has roughly 2.2 million clones, roughly 93% seen once. CDR3 size: 12 residues. Trimming pared 7 bases from V and 4 bases from J, leaving 13 bases between. The germline V gene has CDR1 SQVTM and CDR2 ANQGSEA. This TCR was sampled from a man between 18 and 29 years old in good health. Some clones in this sample may be carry-over from other donors' samples. The chain is built from TRBV29-1 and TRBJ1-2; perhaps TRBD1 as D (5 bases). The specimen was naive CD4+ T cells from PBMCs. Stated subset: CD45RA+ positively selected. In DNA form, the CDR3 reads TGCAGCGGGGACCGGCCCTTCTATGGCTACACCTTC. It specifies CSGDRPFYGYTF.